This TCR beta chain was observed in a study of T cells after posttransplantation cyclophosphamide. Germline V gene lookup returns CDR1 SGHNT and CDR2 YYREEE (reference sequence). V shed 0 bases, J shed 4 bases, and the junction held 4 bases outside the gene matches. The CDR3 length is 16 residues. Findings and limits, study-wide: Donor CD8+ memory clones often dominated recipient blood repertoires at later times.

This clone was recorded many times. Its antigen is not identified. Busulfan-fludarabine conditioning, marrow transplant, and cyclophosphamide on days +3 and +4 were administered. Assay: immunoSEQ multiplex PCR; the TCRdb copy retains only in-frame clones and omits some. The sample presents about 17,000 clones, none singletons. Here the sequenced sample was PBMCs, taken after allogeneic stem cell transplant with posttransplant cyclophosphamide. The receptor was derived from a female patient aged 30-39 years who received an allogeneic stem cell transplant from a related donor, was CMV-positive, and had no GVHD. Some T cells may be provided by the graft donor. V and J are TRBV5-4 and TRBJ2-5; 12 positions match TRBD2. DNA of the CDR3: TGTGCCAGCAGCTTGGCGGCTAGCGGGAGGGGAGAGACCCAGTACTTC. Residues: CASSLAASGRGETQYF.